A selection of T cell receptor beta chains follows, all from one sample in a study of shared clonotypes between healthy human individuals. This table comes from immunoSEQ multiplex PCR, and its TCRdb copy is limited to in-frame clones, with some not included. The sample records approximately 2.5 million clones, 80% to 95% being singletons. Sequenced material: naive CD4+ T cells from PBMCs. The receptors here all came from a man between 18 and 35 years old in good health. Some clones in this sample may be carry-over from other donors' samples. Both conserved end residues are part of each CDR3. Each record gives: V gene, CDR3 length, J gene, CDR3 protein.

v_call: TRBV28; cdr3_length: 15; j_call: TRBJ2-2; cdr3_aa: CASSLAGENTGELFF
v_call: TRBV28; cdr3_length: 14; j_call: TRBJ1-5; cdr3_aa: CASTGTDSNQPQHF
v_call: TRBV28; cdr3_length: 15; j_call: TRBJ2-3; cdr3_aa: CASPPWIPSTDTQYF
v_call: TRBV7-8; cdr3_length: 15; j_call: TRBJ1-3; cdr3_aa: CASSLDRGRRNTIYF
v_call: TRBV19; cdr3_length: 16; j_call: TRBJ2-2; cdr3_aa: CASSILWQGRAGELFF
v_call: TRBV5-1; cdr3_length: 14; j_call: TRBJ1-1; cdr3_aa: CASSSFTENTEAFF
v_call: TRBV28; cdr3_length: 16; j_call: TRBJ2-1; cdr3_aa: CASSSPGTSRFDEQFF
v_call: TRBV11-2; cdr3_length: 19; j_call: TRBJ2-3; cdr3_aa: CASSSIRSREREEQDTQYF
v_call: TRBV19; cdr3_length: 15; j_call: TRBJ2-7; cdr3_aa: CASSVTGTLTYEQYF
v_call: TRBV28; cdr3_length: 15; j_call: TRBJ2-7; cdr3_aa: CASSPIGTGDYEQYF
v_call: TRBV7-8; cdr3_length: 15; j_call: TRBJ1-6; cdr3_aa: CASSPPRIGNSPLHF
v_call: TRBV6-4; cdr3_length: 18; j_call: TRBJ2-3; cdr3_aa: CASSETLIAGTSTDTQYF
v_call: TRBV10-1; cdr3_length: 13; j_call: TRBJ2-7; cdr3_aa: CASSENYGYEQYF
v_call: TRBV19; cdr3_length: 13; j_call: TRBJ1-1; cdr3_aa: CASSTFIATEAFF
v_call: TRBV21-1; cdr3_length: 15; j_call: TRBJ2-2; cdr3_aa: CASSSPTANTGELFF
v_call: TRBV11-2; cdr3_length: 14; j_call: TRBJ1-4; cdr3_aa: CASSLSPTNEKLFF
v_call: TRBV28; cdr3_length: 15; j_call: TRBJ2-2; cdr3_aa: CASRYGRWGTGELFF
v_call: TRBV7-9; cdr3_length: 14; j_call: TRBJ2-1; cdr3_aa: CASSTGTGYNEQFF
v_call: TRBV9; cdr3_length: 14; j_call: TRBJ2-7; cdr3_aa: CASSPSGPSYEQYF
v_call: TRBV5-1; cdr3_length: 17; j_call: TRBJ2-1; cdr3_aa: CASSPDPTGGVYNEQFF
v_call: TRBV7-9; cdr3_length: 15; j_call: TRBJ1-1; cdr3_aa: CASSGTGGVNTEAFF
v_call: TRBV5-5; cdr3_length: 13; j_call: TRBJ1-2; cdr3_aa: CASSLAPSYGYTF
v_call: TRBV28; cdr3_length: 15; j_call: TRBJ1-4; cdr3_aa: CASSGRDTPNEKLFF
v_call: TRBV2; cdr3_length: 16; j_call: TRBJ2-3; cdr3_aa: CASSDPPGGGLDTQYF
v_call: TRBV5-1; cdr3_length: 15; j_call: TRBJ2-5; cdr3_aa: CASSFLAGIQETQYF
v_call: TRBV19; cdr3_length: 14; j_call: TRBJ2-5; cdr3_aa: CASSPWPGEETQYF
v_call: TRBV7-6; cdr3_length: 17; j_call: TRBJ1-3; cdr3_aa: CASSLFDQGIGGNTIYF
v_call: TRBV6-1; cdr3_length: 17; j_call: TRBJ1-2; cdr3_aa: CASSEATVTFGAYGYTF
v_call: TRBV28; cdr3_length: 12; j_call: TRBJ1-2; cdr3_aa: CASSLVPYGYTF